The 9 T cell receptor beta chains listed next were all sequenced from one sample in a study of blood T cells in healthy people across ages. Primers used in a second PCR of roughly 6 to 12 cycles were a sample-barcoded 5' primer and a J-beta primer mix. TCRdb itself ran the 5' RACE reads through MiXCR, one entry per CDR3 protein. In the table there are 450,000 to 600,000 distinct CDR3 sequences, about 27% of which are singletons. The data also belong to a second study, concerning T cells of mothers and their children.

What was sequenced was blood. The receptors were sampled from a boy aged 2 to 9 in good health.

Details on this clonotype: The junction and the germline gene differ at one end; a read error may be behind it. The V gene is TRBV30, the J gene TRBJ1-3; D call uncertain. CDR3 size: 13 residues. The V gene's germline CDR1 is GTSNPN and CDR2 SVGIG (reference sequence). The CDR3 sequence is CARRLASGNTIYF. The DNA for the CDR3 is TGTGCCCGGAGGTTGGCGTCTGGAAACACCATATATTTT.

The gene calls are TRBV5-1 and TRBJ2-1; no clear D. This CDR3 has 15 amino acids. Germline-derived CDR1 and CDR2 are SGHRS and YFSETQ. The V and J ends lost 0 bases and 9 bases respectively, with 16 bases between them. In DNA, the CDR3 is TGCGCCAGCAGCTTGGGAGCCCAAGAACGGGTTGAGCAGTTCTTC. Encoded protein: CASSLGAQERVEQFF.

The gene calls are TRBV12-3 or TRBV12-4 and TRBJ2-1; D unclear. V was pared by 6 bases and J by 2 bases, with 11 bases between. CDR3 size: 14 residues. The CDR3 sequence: CASRQSYPYNEQFF. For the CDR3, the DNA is TGTGCCAGCAGGCAAAGCTACCCCTACAATGAGCAGTTCTTC.

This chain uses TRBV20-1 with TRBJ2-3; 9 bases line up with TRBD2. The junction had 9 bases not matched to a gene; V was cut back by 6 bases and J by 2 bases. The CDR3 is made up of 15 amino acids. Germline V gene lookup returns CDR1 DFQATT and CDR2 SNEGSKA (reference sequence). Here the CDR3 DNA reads TGCAGTGCAAGCGATCTAGCGGGGAACACAGATACGCAGTATTTT. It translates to CSASDLAGNTDTQYF.

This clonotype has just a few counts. The CDR3 loop reads CASSLDGPKETQYF. In nucleotides, the CDR3 is TGCGCCAGCAGCTTAGACGGACCGAAAGAGACCCAGTACTTC. The gene calls are TRBV5-1 and TRBJ2-5, with D unclear. Per germline, CDR1 SGHRS and CDR2 YFSETQ. The V end was cut by 2 bases, the J end by 3 bases, with 11 bases between. The CDR3 is 14 amino acids.

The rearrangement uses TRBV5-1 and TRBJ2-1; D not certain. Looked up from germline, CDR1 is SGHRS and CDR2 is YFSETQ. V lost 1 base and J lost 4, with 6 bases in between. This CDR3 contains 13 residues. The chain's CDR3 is CASSLSYYNEQFF. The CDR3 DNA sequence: TGCGCCAGCAGCTTGAGCTATTACAATGAGCAGTTCTTC.

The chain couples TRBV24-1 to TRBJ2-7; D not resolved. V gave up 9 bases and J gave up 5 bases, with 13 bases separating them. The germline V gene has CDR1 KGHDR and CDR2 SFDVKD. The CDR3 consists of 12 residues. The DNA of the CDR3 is TGTGCCACCGGTCAGAGGAATAACGAGCAGTACTTC. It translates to CATGQRNNEQYF.

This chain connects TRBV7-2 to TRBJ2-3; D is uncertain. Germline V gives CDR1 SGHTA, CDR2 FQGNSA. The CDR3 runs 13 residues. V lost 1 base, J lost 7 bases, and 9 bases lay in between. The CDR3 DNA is TGTGCCAGCAGCTTAGTGAGAGTAAATACGCAGTATTTT. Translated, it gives CASSLVRVNTQYF.

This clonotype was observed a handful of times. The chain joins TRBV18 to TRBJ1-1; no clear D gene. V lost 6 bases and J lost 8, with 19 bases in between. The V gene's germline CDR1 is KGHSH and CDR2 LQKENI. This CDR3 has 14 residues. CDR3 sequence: CASSRQFGEGEAFF. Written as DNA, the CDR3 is TGTGCCAGCTCCCGCCAGTTCGGAGAAGGCGAAGCTTTCTTT.